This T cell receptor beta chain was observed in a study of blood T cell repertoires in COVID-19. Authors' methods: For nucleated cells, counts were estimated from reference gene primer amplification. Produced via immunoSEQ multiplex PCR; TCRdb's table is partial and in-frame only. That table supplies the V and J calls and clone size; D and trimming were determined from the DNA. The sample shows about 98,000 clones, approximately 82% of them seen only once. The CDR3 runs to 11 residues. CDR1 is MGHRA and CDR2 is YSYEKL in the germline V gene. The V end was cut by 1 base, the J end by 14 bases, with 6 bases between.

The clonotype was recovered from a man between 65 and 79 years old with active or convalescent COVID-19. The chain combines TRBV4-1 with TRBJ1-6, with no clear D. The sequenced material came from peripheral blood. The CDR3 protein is CASSQARSLHF. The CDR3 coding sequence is TGCGCCAGCAGCCAAGCGAGGTCCCTCCACTTT.